The source of this T cell receptor beta chain is a study of OX40 agonist ivuxolimab in advanced cancers. Overall study context: Partial response was recorded in three patients: one hepatocellular carcinoma and two cutaneous melanoma cases.

This table comes from immunoSEQ multiplex PCR, and its TCRdb copy is limited to in-frame clones, with some not included. The sample yields tens of thousands of clones, more than 85% seen once. For this clone: Antigen: not known.

This CDR3 comprises 15 residues. CDR1 and CDR2 (germline): SGHTA, FQGNSA. Findings and caveats of the study: On average, CD8+ T cells showed a greater number of expanded clones than CD4+.

The chain links TRBV7-2 to TRBJ2-5, with a tentative D call TRBD2 (6 bases). Matching the DNA end better, TRBJ2-7 makes the J call doubtful. The source was CD4+ or CD8+ T cells sorted from blood, collected in a trial of the OX40 agonist ivuxolimab. This TCR derives from an adult with an advanced solid tumor such as melanoma, head and neck, liver or kidney cancer. CDR3 region: CASSLAPLATYEQYF. As DNA, the CDR3 is TGTGCCAGCAGCTTAGCGCCCCTAGCGACCTACGAGCAGTACTTC.